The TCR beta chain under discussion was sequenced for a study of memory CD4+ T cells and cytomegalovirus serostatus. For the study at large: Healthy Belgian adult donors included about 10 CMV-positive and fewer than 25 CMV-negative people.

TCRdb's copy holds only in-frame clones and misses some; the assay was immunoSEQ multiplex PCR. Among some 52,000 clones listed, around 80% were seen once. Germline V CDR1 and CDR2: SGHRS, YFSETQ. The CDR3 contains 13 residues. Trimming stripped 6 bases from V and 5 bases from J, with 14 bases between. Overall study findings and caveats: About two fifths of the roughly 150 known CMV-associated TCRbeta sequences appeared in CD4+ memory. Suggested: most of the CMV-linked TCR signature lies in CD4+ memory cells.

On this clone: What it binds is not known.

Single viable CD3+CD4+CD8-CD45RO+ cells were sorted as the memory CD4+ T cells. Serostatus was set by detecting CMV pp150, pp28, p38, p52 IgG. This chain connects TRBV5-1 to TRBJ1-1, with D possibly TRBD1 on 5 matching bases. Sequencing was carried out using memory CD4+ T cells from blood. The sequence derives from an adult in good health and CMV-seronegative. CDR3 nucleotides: TGCGCCAGCACCCTGCGGGGGGGGACTGAAGCTTTCTTT. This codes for CASTLRGGTEAFF.